This T cell receptor (beta chain) was profiled in a study of cytomegalovirus exposure and HLA in healthy donors. Findings and limits, study-wide: Analyses of presence/absence relied on an assumption of roughly uniform sequencing depth across donors.

PCR amplification relied on 60 Vbeta primers (plus 13 Jbeta primers). Some clones are missing from TCRdb's copy, which holds only in-frame ones; the method was immunoSEQ multiplex PCR. Found here are fewer than 150,000 clones, around 83% of them singletons; the top ten hold about 7%. This clone was picked up one time. Antigen unknown. V lost 4 bases, J lost 4 bases, and 5 bases stayed unmatched. The CDR3 covers 16 residues. Germline V gene data show CDR1 as MDHEN and CDR2 as SYDVKM. The receptor's source is a woman between 25 and 40 years old in good health and CMV-seropositive. Specimen: PBMCs. The chain joins TRBV28 to TRBJ2-4; 12 positions match TRBD2. The CDR3 reads CASSSLAGGKKNIQYF. CDR3 bases: TGTGCCAGCAGTTCCCTAGCGGGAGGGAAAAAAAACATTCAGTACTTC.